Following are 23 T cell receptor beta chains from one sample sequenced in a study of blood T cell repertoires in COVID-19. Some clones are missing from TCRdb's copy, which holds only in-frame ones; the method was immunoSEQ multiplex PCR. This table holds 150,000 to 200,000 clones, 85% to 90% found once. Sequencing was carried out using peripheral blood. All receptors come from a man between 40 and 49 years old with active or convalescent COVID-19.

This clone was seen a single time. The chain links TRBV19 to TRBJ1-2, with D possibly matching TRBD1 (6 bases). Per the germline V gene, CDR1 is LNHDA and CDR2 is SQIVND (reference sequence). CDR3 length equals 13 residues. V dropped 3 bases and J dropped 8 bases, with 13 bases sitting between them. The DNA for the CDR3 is TGTGCCAGTAGTATCAACAGGGAGGGCGGCTACACCTTC. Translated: CASSINREGGYTF.

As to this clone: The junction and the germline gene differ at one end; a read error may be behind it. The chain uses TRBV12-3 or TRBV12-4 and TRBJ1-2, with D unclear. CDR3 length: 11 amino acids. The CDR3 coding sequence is TGTGCCAGCACCGACAAACTGACCCCCAACTTC. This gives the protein CASTDKLTPNF.

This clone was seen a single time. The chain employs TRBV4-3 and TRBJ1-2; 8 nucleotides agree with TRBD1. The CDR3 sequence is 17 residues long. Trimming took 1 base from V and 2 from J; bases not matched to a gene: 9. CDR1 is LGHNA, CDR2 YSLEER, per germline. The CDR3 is CASSQGNTGGLNYGYTF. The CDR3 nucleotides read TGCGCCAGCAGCCAAGGGAATACAGGGGGACTAAACTATGGCTACACCTTC.

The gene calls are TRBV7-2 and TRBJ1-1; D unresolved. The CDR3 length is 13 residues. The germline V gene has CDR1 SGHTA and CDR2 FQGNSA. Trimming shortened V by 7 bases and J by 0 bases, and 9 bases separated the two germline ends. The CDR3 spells CASTLLLNTEAFF. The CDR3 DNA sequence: TGTGCCAGCACCCTCCTACTGAACACTGAAGCTTTCTTT.

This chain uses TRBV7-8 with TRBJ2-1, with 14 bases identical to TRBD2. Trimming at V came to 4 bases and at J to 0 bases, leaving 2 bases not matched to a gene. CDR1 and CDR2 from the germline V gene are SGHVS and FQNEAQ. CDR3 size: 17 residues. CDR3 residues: CASSSGTSGSSYNEQFF. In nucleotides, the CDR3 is TGTGCCAGCAGCTCCGGGACTAGCGGGAGCTCCTACAATGAGCAGTTCTTC.

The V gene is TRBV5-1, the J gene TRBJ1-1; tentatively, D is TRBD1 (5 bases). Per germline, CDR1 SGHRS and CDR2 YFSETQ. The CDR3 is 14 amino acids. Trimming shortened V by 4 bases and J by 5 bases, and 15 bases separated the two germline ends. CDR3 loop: CASSMDTKKTEAFF. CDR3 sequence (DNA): TGCGCCAGCAGCATGGACACCAAGAAAACTGAAGCTTTCTTT.

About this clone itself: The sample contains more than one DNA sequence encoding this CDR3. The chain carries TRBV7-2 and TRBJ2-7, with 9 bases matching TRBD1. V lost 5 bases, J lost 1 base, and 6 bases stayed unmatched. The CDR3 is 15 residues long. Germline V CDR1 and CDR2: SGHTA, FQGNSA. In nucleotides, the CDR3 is TGTGCCAGCAGCCCTGACAGGGGGTTGTCCTACGAGCAGTACTTC. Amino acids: CASSPDRGLSYEQYF.

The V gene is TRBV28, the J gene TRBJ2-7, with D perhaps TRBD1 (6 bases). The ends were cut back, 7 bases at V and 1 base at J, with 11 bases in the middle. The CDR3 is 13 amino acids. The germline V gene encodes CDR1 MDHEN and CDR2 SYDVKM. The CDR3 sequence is CASNGQGSYEQYF. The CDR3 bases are TGTGCCAGCAACGGTCAGGGGTCCTACGAGCAGTACTTC.

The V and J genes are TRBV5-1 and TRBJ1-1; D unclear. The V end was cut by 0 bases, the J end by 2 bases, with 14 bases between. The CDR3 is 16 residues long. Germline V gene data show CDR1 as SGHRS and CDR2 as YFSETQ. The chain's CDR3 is CASSLEGGQVNTEAFF. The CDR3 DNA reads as TGCGCCAGCAGCTTGGAGGGAGGGCAAGTTAACACTGAAGCTTTCTTT.

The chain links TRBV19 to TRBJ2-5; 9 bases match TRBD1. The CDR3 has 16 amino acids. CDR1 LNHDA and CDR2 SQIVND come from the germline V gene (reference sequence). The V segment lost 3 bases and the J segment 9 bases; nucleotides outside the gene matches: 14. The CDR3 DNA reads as TGTGCCAGTAGTATTCGTACAGGGGGCGCGTTTATGGCCCAGTACTTC. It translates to CASSIRTGGAFMAQYF.

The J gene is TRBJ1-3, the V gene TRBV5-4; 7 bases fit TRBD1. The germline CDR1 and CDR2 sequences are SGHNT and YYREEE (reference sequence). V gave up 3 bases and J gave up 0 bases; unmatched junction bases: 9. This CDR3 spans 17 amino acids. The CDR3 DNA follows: TGTGCCAGCAGCTCCGGGGGGGACAGCTACTCTGGAAACACCATATATTTT. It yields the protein CASSSGGDSYSGNTIYF. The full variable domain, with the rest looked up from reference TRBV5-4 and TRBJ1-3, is ETGVTQSPTHLIKTRGQQVTLRCSSQSGHNTVSWYQQALGQGPQFIFQYYREEENGRGNFPPRFSGLQFPNYSSELNVNALELDDSALYLCASSSGGDSYSGNTIYFGEGSWLTVV.

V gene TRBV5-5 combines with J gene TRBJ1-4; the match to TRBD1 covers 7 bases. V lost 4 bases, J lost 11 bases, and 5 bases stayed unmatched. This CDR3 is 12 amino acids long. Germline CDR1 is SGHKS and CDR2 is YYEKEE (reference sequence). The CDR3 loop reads CASSHRDSKLFF. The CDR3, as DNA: TGTGCCAGCAGCCACCGGGACAGCAAACTGTTTTTT.

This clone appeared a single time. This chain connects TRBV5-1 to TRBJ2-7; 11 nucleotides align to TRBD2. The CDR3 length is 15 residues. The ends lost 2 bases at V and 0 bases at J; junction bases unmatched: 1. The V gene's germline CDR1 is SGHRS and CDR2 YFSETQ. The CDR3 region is CASSFGLAGSYEQYF. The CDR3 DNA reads TGCGCCAGCAGCTTCGGACTAGCGGGCTCCTACGAGCAGTACTTC.

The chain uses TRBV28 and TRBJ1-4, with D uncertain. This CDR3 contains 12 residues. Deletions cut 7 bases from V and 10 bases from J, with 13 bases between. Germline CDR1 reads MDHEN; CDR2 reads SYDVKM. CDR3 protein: CASNVDNGKLFF. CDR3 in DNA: TGTGCCAGCAACGTAGACAACGGAAAACTGTTTTTT.

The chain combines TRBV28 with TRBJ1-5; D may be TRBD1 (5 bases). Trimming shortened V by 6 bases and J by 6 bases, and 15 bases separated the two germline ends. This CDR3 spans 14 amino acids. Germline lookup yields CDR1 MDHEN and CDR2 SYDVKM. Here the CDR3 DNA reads TGTGCCAGCAGCCTATTCGATCAGGGTCAGCCCCAGCATTTT. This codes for CASSLFDQGQPQHF.

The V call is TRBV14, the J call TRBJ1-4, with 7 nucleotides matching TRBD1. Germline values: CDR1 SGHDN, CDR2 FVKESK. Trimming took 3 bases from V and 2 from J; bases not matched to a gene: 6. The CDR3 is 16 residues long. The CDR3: CASSQNRGTTNEKLFF. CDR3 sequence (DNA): TGTGCCAGCAGCCAGAACAGGGGAACGACTAATGAAAAACTGTTTTTT.

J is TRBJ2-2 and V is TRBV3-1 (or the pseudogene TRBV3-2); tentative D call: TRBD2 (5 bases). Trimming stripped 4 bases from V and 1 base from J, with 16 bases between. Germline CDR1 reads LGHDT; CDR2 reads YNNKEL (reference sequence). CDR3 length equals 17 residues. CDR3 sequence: CASSLYLPSGNTGELFF. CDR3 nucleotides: TGTGCCAGCAGCCTATACTTGCCCAGCGGGAACACCGGGGAGCTGTTTTTT.

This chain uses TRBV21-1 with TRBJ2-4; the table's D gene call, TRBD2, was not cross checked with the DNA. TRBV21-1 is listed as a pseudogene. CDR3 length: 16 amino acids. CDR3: CASSKRGSGTKNIQYF. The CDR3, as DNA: TGTGCCAGCAGCAAACGTGGGAGTGGAACCAAAAACATTCAGTACTTC.

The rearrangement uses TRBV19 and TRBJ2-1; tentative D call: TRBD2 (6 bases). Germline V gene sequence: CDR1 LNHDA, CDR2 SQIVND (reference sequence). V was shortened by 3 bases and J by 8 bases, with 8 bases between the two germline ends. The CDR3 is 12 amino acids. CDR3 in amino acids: CASSMTGDEQFF. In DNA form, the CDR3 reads TGTGCCAGTAGTATGACGGGGGATGAGCAGTTCTTC.

The CDR3 here is CASSAPRSSDNEQFF. The CDR3 bases are TGTGCCAGCAGCGCACCACGGTCGTCCGACAATGAGCAGTTCTTC. The V and J genes are TRBV3-1 (or the pseudogene TRBV3-2) and TRBJ2-1, with D uncertain. CDR3 size: 15 residues. The V end was cut by 5 bases, the J end by 5 bases, with 16 bases between. CDR1 LGHDT and CDR2 YNNKEL come from the germline V gene (reference sequence).

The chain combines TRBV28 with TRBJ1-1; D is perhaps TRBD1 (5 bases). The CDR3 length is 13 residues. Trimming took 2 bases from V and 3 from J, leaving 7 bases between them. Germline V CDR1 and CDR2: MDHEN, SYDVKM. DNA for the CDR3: TGTGCCAGCAGTTTAGACAGTTACACTGAAGCTTTCTTT. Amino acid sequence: CASSLDSYTEAFF.

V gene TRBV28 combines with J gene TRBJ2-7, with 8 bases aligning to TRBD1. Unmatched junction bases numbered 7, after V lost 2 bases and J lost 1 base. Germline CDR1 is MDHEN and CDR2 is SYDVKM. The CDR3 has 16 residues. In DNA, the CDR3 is TGTGCCAGCAGTTTACTAACAGGGGGACCTTCCTACGAGCAGTACTTC. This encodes CASSLLTGGPSYEQYF.

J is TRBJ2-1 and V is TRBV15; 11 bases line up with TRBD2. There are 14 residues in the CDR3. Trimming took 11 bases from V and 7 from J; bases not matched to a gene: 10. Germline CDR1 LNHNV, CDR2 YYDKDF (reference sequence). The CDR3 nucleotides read TGTGCCCCCGTTATGGTAGCGGGAGGGAATGAGCAGTTCTTC. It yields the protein CAPVMVAGGNEQFF. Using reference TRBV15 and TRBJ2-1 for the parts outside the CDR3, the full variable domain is DAMVIQNPRYQVTQFGKPVTLSCSQTLNHNVMYWYQQKSSQAPKLLFHYYDKDFNNEADTPDNFQSRRPNTSFCFLDIRSPGLGDTAMYLCAPVMVAGGNEQFFGPGTRLTVL.